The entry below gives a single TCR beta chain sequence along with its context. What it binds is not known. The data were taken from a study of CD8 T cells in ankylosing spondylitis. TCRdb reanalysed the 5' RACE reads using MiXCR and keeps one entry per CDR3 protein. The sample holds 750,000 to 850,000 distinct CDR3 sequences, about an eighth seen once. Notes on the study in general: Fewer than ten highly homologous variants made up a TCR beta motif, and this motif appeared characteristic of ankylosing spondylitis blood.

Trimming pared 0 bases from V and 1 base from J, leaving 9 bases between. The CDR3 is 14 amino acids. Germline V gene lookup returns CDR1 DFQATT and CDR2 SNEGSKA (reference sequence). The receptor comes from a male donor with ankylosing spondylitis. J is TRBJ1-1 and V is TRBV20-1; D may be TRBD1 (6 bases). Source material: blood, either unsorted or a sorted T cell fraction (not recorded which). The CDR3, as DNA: TGCAGTGCTAGAGATTGGGGGGCGAACACTGAAGCTTTCTTT. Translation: CSARDWGANTEAFF.